The sequence of this T cell receptor (beta chain) was determined in a study of blood T cells in healthy people across ages. On the study more broadly: Capturing about one barcoded beta molecule per two T cells was achieved by template switching.

The study's findings and limits: When set beside aged donors, long-lived donors presented more naive CD4+ cells and higher diversity. Changes in expanded clonotypes were possibly confounded, as the CMV status of donors was unknown.

In this sample, this clonotype turned up a few times. The antigen is undetermined. The CDR3 loop spans 15 amino acids. V lost 3 bases and J lost 6; bases outside the gene matches: 11. Germline CDR1 SQVTM, CDR2 ANQGSEA. Alongside a J-beta primer mix, a sample-barcoded 5' primer served in a second PCR lasting roughly 6 to 11 cycles. TCRdb ran MiXCR on the 5' RACE reads and lists one entry per CDR3 protein. In the table there are around 800,000 distinct CDR3 sequences, approximately 24% of which are singletons. Aged about 6 to 95, donors were systemically healthy Caucasians from Russia. This sample also appeared in a second study, on T cells of mothers and their children.

The material sequenced was blood. V and J are TRBV29-1 and TRBJ2-5, with 9 bases identical to TRBD1. The sequence came from a boy aged 5-17 years in good health. CDR3 residues: CSVEVGTGLIQTQYF. The CDR3 DNA follows: TGCAGCGTTGAGGTCGGGACAGGGCTTATTCAGACCCAGTACTTC. Variable domain in full (rest from reference TRBV29-1 and TRBJ2-5): SAVISQKPSRDICQRGTSLTIQCQVDSQVTMMFWYRQQPGQSLTLIATANQGSEATYESGFVIDKFPISRPNLTFSTLTVSNMSPEDSSIYLCSVEVGTGLIQTQYFGPGTRLLVL.